This T cell receptor beta chain derives from a study of blood T cell repertoires in COVID-19. Study in general: Sample material is recorded as cDNA or gDNA derived from T cells, B-cell-depleted T cells, or PBMCs.

Seattle patients were enrolled while actively infected and followed longitudinally. Per the original methods: Using reference gene primer amplification, nucleated cell counts were estimated. Assay: immunoSEQ multiplex PCR; the TCRdb copy retains only in-frame clones and omits some. The V and J calls and clone size are taken from that table; D and trimming were inferred from the DNA. Of over 450,000 clones listed, less than 90% are singletons. The TCR comes from a woman aged 45-65 years with COVID-19, enrolled during active disease. Input material: peripheral blood.

This chain's CDR3 is CASRGPPHYGYTF. DNA of the CDR3: TGTGCCAGCAGGGGGCCGCCCCACTATGGCTACACCTTC. The J gene is TRBJ1-2, the V gene TRBV27, with D possibly matching TRBD1 (5 bases). The CDR3 is 13 residues long. Trimming cost V 6 bases and J 3 bases, with 11 bases left between them. The germline gives CDR1 MNHEY, CDR2 SMNVEV (reference sequence).